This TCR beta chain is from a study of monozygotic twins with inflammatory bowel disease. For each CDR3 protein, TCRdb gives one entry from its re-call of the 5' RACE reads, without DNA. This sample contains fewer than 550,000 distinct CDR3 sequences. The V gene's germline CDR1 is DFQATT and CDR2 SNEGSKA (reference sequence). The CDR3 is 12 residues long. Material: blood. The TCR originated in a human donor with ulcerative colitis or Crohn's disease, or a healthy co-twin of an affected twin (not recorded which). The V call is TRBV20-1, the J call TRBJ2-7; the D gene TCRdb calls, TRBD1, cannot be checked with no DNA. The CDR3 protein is CSAGGRAYEQYF.